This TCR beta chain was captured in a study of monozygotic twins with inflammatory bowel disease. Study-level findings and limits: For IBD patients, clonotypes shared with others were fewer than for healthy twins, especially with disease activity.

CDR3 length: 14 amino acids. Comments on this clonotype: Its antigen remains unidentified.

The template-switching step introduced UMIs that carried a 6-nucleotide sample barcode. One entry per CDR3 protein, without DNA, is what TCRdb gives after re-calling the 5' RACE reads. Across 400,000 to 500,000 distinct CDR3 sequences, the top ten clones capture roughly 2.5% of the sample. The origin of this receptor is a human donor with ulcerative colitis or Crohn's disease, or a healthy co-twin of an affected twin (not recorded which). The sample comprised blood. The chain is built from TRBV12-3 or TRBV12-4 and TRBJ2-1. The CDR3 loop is CASSLPLSYNEQFF.